This TCR beta chain was documented in a study of cytomegalovirus exposure and HLA in healthy donors. For the study at large: An early release of data contained approximately 80 million unique TCRs, which came from HLA-typed donors. For the approximately 430 genotyped donors, 81% fell within the Caucasian-associated ancestry cluster. Study results and limitations: Rarity characterized most TCR sequences, yet some public TCRs appeared in many donors. By HLA locus, TCR association rates varied in a later analysis, with DRB1 showing the most and HLA-C the fewest.

As for this clone: Its antigen is not known.

J gave up 1 base and V 4 bases, and 8 bases lay outside the gene matches. This CDR3 is built from 16 residues. Germline assignment: CDR1 KGHSH and CDR2 LQKENI. It was with 60 Vbeta and 13 Jbeta primers that the PCR ran. The assay was immunoSEQ multiplex PCR, and TCRdb's table has in-frame clones only and misses some. The sample lists more than 100,000 clones, less than 90% seen once, with roughly 1.4% in the top ten. Specimen: PBMCs. The chain joins TRBV18 to TRBJ2-3, with TRBD2 matching over 7 bases. This TCR derives from a man aged 35 to 55 in good health and CMV-seronegative. CDR3: CASSLGAGIGTDTQYF. The DNA for the CDR3 is TGTGCCAGCTCACTAGGAGCGGGGATCGGCACAGATACGCAGTATTTT. The variable domain in full, with the rest retrieved from reference TRBV18 and TRBJ2-3, is NAGVMQNPRHLVRRRGQEARLRCSPMKGHSHVYWYRQLPEEGLKFMVYLQKENIIDESGMPKERFSAEFPKEGPSILRIQQVVRGDSAAYFCASSLGAGIGTDTQYFGPGTRLTVL.